These 16 T cell receptor beta chains were sequenced from one sample in a study of early T cells in non-severe SARS-CoV-2 infection. TCRdb redid the calling of the 5' RACE reads with MiXCR, one entry per CDR3 protein. The sample includes roughly 65,000 distinct CDR3 sequences, roughly an eighth of them seen just once. The sequenced material came from whole blood. The receptors were sampled from an adult who was a healthcare worker with PCR-confirmed SARS-CoV-2 infection or an uninfected control (not recorded which).

The table lists this clonotype with a few counts. The chain has TRBV5-5 and TRBJ2-3; D is ambiguous. There are 13 residues in the CDR3. The V end lost 3 bases, the J end lost 0 bases, and 5 bases lay between the germline ends. Germline CDR1 reads SGHKS; CDR2 reads YYEKEE (reference sequence). The CDR3 here is CASSSPSTDTQYF. CDR3 DNA: TGTGCCAGCAGCTCTCCTAGCACAGATACGCAGTATTTT.

This clonotype was observed at least ten times. The CDR3 region is CAWRPQDRARFYEQYF. DNA of the CDR3: TGTGCCTGGAGGCCTCAGGACAGGGCCCGTTTCTACGAGCAGTACTTC. The chain combines TRBV30 with TRBJ2-7; TRBD1 agrees at 8 bases. Germline CDR1 reads GTSNPN; CDR2 reads SVGIG (reference sequence). This CDR3 is built from 16 residues. V shed 3 bases and J 3 bases; nucleotides not matched to a gene: 13.

This clonotype came up a few times. The V call is TRBV7-2, the J call TRBJ2-2, with no clear D. In germline, CDR1 is SGHTA, CDR2 FQGNSA. V was shortened by 5 bases and J by 7 bases, with 5 bases between the two germline ends. CDR3 length equals 11 residues. The CDR3 loop is CASSPYGELFF. The CDR3 DNA reads as TGTGCCAGCAGCCCCTACGGGGAGCTGTTTTTT.

This clonotype was recorded a few times. The chain carries TRBV19 and TRBJ2-1; no definite D call. V dropped 6 bases and J dropped 3 bases, with 9 bases sitting between them. The length of the CDR3 is 13 residues. In germline, CDR1 is LNHDA, CDR2 SQIVND (reference sequence). Written as DNA, the CDR3 is TGTGCCAGTAGAAGCCGATTCTACAATGAGCAGTTCTTC. This gives the protein CASRSRFYNEQFF.

This clonotype turned up a few times. DNA of the CDR3: TGTGCCAGCAGCTTTGAAGCGGGGGGTAACACAGATACGCAGTATTTT. Residues: CASSFEAGGNTDTQYF. The rearrangement uses TRBV7-3 and TRBJ2-3; 9 positions match TRBD2. Germline loops: CDR1 SGHTA, CDR2 FQGTGA. The CDR3 spans 16 residues. Trimming cost V 3 bases and J 2 bases; bases outside gene matches: 6.

This clonotype was seen once. This rearrangement joins TRBV6-4 to TRBJ2-3; unclear D gene. Per the germline V gene, CDR1 is MRHNA and CDR2 is SNTAGT. V was cut by 0 bases and J by 2 bases, with 3 bases left in between. The CDR3 is 13 residues long. The CDR3 DNA is TGTGCCAGCAGTGACTCGACCACAGATACGCAGTATTTT. Translating gives CASSDSTTDTQYF.

This clonotype occurred many times. The rearrangement joins TRBV14 to TRBJ2-2; D is ambiguous. Germline V CDR1 and CDR2: SGHDN, FVKESK. Between the trimmed V and J ends, which lost 0 bases and 7 bases, there was a span of 6 bases. The CDR3 loop spans 13 amino acids. This CDR3 reads CASSQDLGGELFF. For the CDR3, the DNA is TGTGCCAGCAGCCAAGATTTAGGCGGGGAGCTGTTTTTT.

In its sample, this clonotype was seen a few times. The genes are TRBV27 and TRBJ2-5; 13 bases are shared with TRBD2. The CDR3 loop spans 17 amino acids. V lost 4 bases, J lost 1 base, and 6 bases stayed unmatched. Germline V gives CDR1 MNHEY, CDR2 SMNVEV (reference sequence). DNA for the CDR3: TGTGCCAGCAGTTCGACTAGCGGGGGGTTTTTCCAAGAGACCCAGTACTTC. This gives the protein CASSSTSGGFFQETQYF.

This clonotype was counted many times. J is TRBJ2-5 and V is TRBV7-6, with TRBD1 as a possible D gene (5 bases). CDR3 size: 17 residues. V was cut by 2 bases and J by 5 bases, with 21 bases left in between. Per germline, CDR1 SGHVS and CDR2 FNYEAQ. The CDR3 nucleotides read TGTGCCAGCAGCTTAAACCCCACGCAGTGGGCAGGGGAGACCCAGTACTTC. This gives the protein CASSLNPTQWAGETQYF.

To note about this clonotype: Given a much more abundant clone one base away, this may be a read error. The chain recombines TRBV6-5 with TRBJ1-2, with D possibly being TRBD1 (6 bases). The ends were cut back, 5 bases at V and 0 bases at J, with 7 bases in the middle. This CDR3 comprises 13 residues. Germline values: CDR1 MNHEY, CDR2 SVGAGI. This CDR3 is CASSTGTNYGYTF. The DNA for the CDR3 is TGTGCCAGCAGTACAGGGACTAACTATGGCTACACCTTC.

This clonotype was counted ten times or more. The chain is built from TRBV7-9 and TRBJ2-4; TRBD2 matches 7 bases. V shed 3 bases, J shed 8 bases, and the junction held 7 bases outside the gene matches. From germline, CDR1 is SEHNR and CDR2 FQNEAQ (reference sequence). This CDR3 has 14 amino acids. Here the CDR3 reads CASSLTQGGDIQYF. The DNA of the CDR3 is TGTGCCAGCAGCTTGACCCAGGGAGGGGACATTCAGTACTTC.

This clonotype was seen a handful of times. At one boundary the junction diverges from the germline segment, which might be a read error. CDR3 residues: CATSIPLGVGGWTGANVLIF. The CDR3 DNA reads TGTGCCACCAGCATCCCCCTGGGGGTGGGCGGCTGGACTGGGGCCAACGTCCTGATTTTC. The chain couples TRBV15 to TRBJ2-6, with D perhaps TRBD1 or TRBD2 (5 bases each). The CDR3 spans 20 residues. Germline V gene lookup returns CDR1 LNHNV and CDR2 YYDKDF (reference sequence).

Remarks on this clonotype: One end of the junction fails to match germline, which may point to a read error. The J gene is TRBJ2-3, the V gene TRBV6-1; 13 bases agree with TRBD2. The CDR3 spans 15 residues. Germline V gene sequence: CDR1 MNHNS, CDR2 SASEGT. The CDR3 bases are TGTGGCAGCAGAACGGGACTAGCGGGGACAGATACGCAGTATTTT. It translates to CGSRTGLAGTDTQYF.

This clonotype was seen a handful of times. The CDR3 DNA reads as TGCGCCAGCAGCCGAATGGGGACAGGGGCCTACAATGAGCAGTTCTTC. It yields the protein CASSRMGTGAYNEQFF. V is TRBV5-1 and J is TRBJ2-1; 10 bases map to TRBD1. Germline V CDR1 and CDR2: SGHRS, YFSETQ. Trimming took 4 bases from V and 2 from J; bases not matched to a gene: 6. CDR3 length equals 16 residues.

The rearrangement links TRBV5-8 to TRBJ1-1, with D perhaps TRBD1 (5 bases). The CDR3 runs 16 residues. Between the trimmed V and J ends, which lost 3 bases and 3 bases, there was a span of 18 bases. Germline CDR1 reads SGHTS; CDR2 reads YDEGEE. CDR3 region: CASSYLGRGTDTEAFF. CDR3 bases: TGTGCCAGCAGCTACCTGGGCCGCGGGACGGACACTGAAGCTTTCTTT.

The V gene is TRBV6-1, the J gene TRBJ2-2; no clear D gene. V was pared by 3 bases and J by 2 bases, with 4 bases between. This CDR3 is 13 amino acids long. Germline CDR1 reads MNHNS; CDR2 reads SASEGT. The CDR3 nucleotides read TGTGCCAGCAGTGATCCAAACACCGGGGAGCTGTTTTTT. It encodes CASSDPNTGELFF.